This T cell receptor beta chain comes out of a study of blood T cell repertoires in COVID-19. Across the whole study: COVID-19 samples collected from the United States, Italy and Spain covered acute and convalescent phases. Sources were T cells, B-cell-depleted T cells, or PBMCs; the material itself was cDNA or gDNA.

In the study's own analysis: The assay estimated nucleated cells by amplifying reference gene primers. Profiled with immunoSEQ multiplex PCR; TCRdb holds only in-frame clones, not every one. The DNA gave D and trimming, while V, J and clone size come from that table. The table lists 650,000 to 800,000 clones, just under 90% of them singletons, with about 0.26% in the top ten. The length of the CDR3 is 15 residues. In germline, CDR1 is MNHEY, CDR2 SMNVEV (reference sequence). The V end lost 1 base, the J end lost 5 bases, and 13 bases lay between the germline ends. The clonotype originates from a woman aged 18-35 years with acute or convalescent COVID-19. This rearrangement joins TRBV27 to TRBJ2-3; D may be TRBD1 (5 bases). The sequencing input was peripheral blood. The CDR3 DNA is TGTGCCAGCAGTTTATGGCCAGGGCAAGGAGATACGCAGTATTTT. Encoded protein: CASSLWPGQGDTQYF.